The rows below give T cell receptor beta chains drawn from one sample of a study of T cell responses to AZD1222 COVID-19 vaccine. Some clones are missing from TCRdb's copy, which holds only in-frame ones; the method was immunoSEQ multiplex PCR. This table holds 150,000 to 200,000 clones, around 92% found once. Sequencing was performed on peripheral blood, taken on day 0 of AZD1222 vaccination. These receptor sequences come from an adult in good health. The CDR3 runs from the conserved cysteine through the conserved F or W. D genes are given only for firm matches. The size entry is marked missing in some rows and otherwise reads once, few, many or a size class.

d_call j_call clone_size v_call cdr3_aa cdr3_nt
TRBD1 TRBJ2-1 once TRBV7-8 CASSPRGGQGGDEQFF TGTGCCAGCAGCCCTAGGGGCGGACAGGGAGGTGATGAGCAGTTCTTC
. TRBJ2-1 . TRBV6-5 CASSSAYYNEQFF TGTGCCAGCAGTTCAGCGTACTACAATGAGCAGTTCTTC
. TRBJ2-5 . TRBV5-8 CASSLGGTGTETQYF TGTGCCAGCAGCTTGGGCGGGACCGGAACAGAGACCCAGTACTTC
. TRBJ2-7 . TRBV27 CASSATSGTPIEYF TGTGCCAGCAGTGCGACCTCCGGGACCCCGATTGAGTACTTC
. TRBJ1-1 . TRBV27 CASSSGEFMNTEAFF TGTGCCAGCAGTTCAGGGGAGTTCATGAACACTGAAGCTTTCTTT
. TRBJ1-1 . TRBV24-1 CATSDPGQTTEAFF TGTGCCACCAGTGATCCGGGTCAAACCACTGAAGCTTTCTTT
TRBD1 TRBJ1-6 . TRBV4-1 CASSPLKNLDRVSNSPLHF TGCGCCAGCAGCCCGTTAAAAAACCTGGACAGGGTGTCGAATTCACCCCTCCACTTT
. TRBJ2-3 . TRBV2 CASTPGLNTQYF TGTGCCAGCACCCCGGGACTGAATACGCAGTATTTT
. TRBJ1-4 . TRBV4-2 CASSQVSVGLATNEKLFF TGTGCCAGCAGCCAAGTTTCAGTGGGGCTTGCAACTAATGAAAAACTGTTTTTT
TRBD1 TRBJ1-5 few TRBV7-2 CASSLDRGPNQPQHF TGTGCCAGCAGCTTAGACAGGGGGCCCAATCAGCCCCAGCATTTT
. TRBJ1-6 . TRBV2 CASSPRTSPGFSPLHF TGTGCCAGCAGCCCCAGGACCTCGCCGGGGTTTTCACCCCTCCACTTT
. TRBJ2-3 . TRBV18 CASSPSSTDTQYF TGTGCCAGCTCACCTTCTTCTACAGATACGCAGTATTTT
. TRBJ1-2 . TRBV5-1 CASSLDRVAFYGYTF TGCGCCAGCAGCTTGGACAGGGTCGCCTTCTATGGCTACACCTTC
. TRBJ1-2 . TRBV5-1 CASSLGIGSYGYTF TGCGCCAGCAGCTTGGGGATCGGTAGCTATGGCTACACCTTC
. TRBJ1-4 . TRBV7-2 CASSWTQGISEKLFF TGTGCCAGCAGCTGGACACAGGGTATCTCTGAAAAACTGTTTTTT
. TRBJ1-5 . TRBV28 CASSGEGLGVQPQHF TGTGCCAGCAGTGGGGAAGGGCTGGGGGTTCAGCCCCAGCATTTT
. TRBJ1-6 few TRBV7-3 CASSLTGGENSPLHF TGTGCCAGCAGCTTAACTGGAGGGGAAAATTCACCCCTCCACTTT
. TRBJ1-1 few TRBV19 CASNSGGRGNTEAFF TGTGCCAGTAATTCGGGGGGCCGAGGCAACACTGAAGCTTTCTTT
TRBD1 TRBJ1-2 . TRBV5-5 CASSLTGDYGYTF TGTGCCAGCAGCTTAACAGGGGACTATGGCTACACCTTC
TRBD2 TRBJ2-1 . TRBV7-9 CASSYSGGYNEQFF TGTGCCAGCAGTTATAGCGGGGGATACAATGAGCAGTTCTTC
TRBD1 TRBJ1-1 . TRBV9 CASSVGGTVTEAFF TGTGCCAGCAGCGTAGGGGGGACAGTTACTGAAGCTTTCTTT
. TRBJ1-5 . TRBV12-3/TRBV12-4 CASSFQGNQPQHF TGTGCCAGCAGTTTTCAGGGGAATCAGCCCCAGCATTTT
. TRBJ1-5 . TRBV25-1 CASSAQGINQPQHF TGTGCCAGCAGTGCACAGGGCATCAATCAGCCCCAGCATTTT
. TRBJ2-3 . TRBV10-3 CAISEVRVPEVEADTQYF TGTGCCATCAGTGAAGTCCGGGTTCCCGAGGTTGAGGCAGATACGCAGTATTTT
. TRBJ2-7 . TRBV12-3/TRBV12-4 CASSLGNSYEQYF TGTGCCAGCAGTTTAGGAAATTCCTACGAGCAGTACTTC
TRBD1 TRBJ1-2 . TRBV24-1 CATSERTGTGGYTF TGTGCCACCAGTGAACGGACAGGGACGGGCGGCTACACCTTC
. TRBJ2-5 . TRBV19 CASSIGQQQETQYF TGTGCCAGTAGTATCGGACAGCAACAAGAGACCCAGTACTTC
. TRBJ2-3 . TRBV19 CASSTPPGRGAPDTQYF TGTGCCAGTAGTACACCCCCGGGGCGGGGAGCCCCCGATACGCAGTATTTT
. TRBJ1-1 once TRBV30 CAWMWNRNTEAFF TGTGCCTGGATGTGGAATCGGAACACTGAAGCTTTCTTT
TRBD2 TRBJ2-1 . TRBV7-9 CASSLGLAGEQFF TGTGCCAGCAGCTTGGGACTAGCGGGGGAGCAGTTCTTC
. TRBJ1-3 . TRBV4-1 CASSQLRISGNTIYF TGCGCCAGCAGCCAACTCCGTATCTCTGGAAACACCATATATTTT
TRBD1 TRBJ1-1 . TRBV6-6 CASSPRDSNTEAFF TGTGCCAGCAGTCCGAGGGACAGCAACACTGAAGCTTTCTTT
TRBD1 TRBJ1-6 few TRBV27 CASSYYRGPNSPLHF TGTGCCAGCAGTTATTACAGGGGACCTAATTCACCCCTCCACTTT
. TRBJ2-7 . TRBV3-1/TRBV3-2 CASSTRPPPVEQYF TGTGCCAGCAGCACCAGACCACCGCCGGTCGAGCAGTACTTC
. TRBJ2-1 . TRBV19 CASMEGHEQFF TGTGCCAGTATGGAGGGGCATGAGCAGTTCTTC
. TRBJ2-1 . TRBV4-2 CASSQEGRASYNEQFF TGTGCCAGCAGCCAAGAGGGAAGGGCCTCCTACAATGAGCAGTTCTTC